A selection of T cell receptor beta chains follows, all from one sample in a study of monozygotic twins with inflammatory bowel disease. Reanalyzing the 5' RACE reads, TCRdb keeps one entry per CDR3 protein, without DNA. This sample contains approximately 160,000 distinct CDR3 sequences. Material: blood. The receptor source for this set is a human donor with ulcerative colitis or Crohn's disease, or a healthy co-twin of an affected twin (not recorded which). Each CDR3 is given with its conserved first and last residue.

TRBV2	TRBJ2-1	CARSKGSSYNEQFF
TRBV3-1	TRBJ2-3	CASSFGQGESTQYF
TRBV29-1	TRBJ2-2	CSAEQGARTGELFF
TRBV12-3/TRBV12-4	TRBJ2-2	CASSTAGPLTGELFF
TRBV7-9	TRBJ2-1	CASSLTRYNEQFF
TRBV18	TRBJ1-5	CASSPGTRNQPQHF
TRBV28	TRBJ1-3	CASTRDRVSGNTIYF
TRBV20-1	TRBJ1-1	CSALNLGNTEAFF
TRBV6-2/TRBV6-3	TRBJ1-5	CASSRDRGNQPQHF
TRBV7-9	TRBJ2-7	CASSFGRTGPGEQYF
TRBV20-1	TRBJ1-1	CSASPFLALNTEAFF
TRBV12-3/TRBV12-4	TRBJ2-3	CASSSGPGSRRDTQYF
TRBV5-1	TRBJ2-6	CASSLAWGQGGLSGANVLTF
TRBV7-2	TRBJ1-2	CASSPTRVAANYGYTF
TRBV5-1	TRBJ1-4	CASSLAGTGNEKLFF
TRBV20-1	TRBJ1-5	CSATGGLLSNQPQHF
TRBV9	TRBJ2-1	CASSVDSGWDNEQFF
TRBV20-1	TRBJ2-3	CSACPGGTDTQYF
TRBV7-6	TRBJ2-4	CASSLAETGKNIQYF
TRBV27	TRBJ2-7	CASSPYGRAGGAYEQYF
TRBV6-5	TRBJ1-1	CASSYRGFQGTEAFF
TRBV28	TRBJ2-7	CASSLSTVTYEQYF